This passage covers 12 T cell receptor beta chains from one sample sequenced in a study of shared clonotypes between healthy human individuals. Data came from immunoSEQ multiplex PCR; TCRdb stores just in-frame clones and leaves some out. The sample includes 2.5 million or so clones, roughly nine tenths of them seen just once. Sequencing input: naive CD4+ T cells sorted from blood. Subset given: CD45RA+ positively selected. Every receptor here comes from a man between 18 and 29 years old in good health.

V gene TRBV6-5 combines with J gene TRBJ1-3; D is uncertain. V lost 3 bases and J 2 bases, leaving 11 bases between the germline ends. This CDR3 spans 15 amino acids. Germline CDR1 MNHEY, CDR2 SVGAGI. The CDR3 sequence: CASSYQMQTGNTIYF. As DNA, the CDR3 is TGTGCCAGCAGTTATCAGATGCAGACTGGAAACACCATATATTTT.

The rearrangement uses TRBV2 and TRBJ2-7; D is uncertain. Germline V CDR1 and CDR2: SNHLY, FYNNEI. CDR3 length: 13 amino acids. V was pared by 7 bases and J by 6 bases, with 16 bases between. CDR3 nucleotide sequence: TGTGCCAGCACTATAATAACGGAAGGCGAGCAGTACTTC. It yields the protein CASTIITEGEQYF.

CDR3 in DNA: TGTGCCAGCTCACCGCGGGAGACCTATGGCTACACCTTC. Its translation is CASSPRETYGYTF. The rearrangement joins TRBV18 to TRBJ1-2; D uncertain. Trimming removed 3 bases at V and 4 bases at J, with 9 bases between. The CDR3 covers 13 residues. Germline CDR1 is KGHSH and CDR2 is LQKENI.

The V gene is TRBV11-3, the J gene TRBJ2-1, with D perhaps TRBD2 (6 bases). Trimming took 5 bases from V and 3 from J, leaving 20 bases between them. CDR3 length: 17 amino acids. Per the germline V gene, CDR1 is SGHNT and CDR2 is YENEEA. CDR3: CASSPRGKRARYNEQFF. The CDR3, as DNA: TGTGCCAGCAGCCCTCGTGGTAAGCGGGCACGCTACAATGAGCAGTTCTTC.

This rearrangement joins TRBV27 to TRBJ2-2, with D perhaps TRBD1 (6 bases). The V gene's germline CDR1 is MNHEY and CDR2 SMNVEV (reference sequence). The V and J ends lost 6 bases and 4 bases respectively, with 12 bases between them. CDR3 length: 14 residues. CDR3 protein: CASRKGTPTGELFF. Written as DNA, the CDR3 is TGTGCCAGCAGAAAAGGGACACCCACCGGGGAGCTGTTTTTT.

The gene calls are TRBV7-8 and TRBJ2-1, with a tentative D call TRBD2 (5 bases). Germline lookup yields CDR1 SGHVS and CDR2 FQNEAQ. The CDR3 loop spans 13 amino acids. V lost 3 bases to trimming and J lost 7 bases, with 10 bases between them. CDR3 protein: CASSFGRINEQFF. The CDR3 region has the DNA TGTGCCAGCAGCTTTGGGAGAATTAATGAGCAGTTCTTC.

Worth noting for this clone: Other DNA sequences of this sample code for an identical CDR3. V gene TRBV7-9 combines with J gene TRBJ2-5, with D possibly being TRBD1 (5 bases). The CDR3 runs 13 residues. From germline, CDR1 is SEHNR and CDR2 FQNEAQ (reference sequence). V was shortened by 3 bases and J by 1 base, with 6 bases between the two germline ends. For the CDR3, the DNA is TGTGCCAGCAGCTTTAGGGGCCAAGAGACCCAGTACTTC. Amino acid sequence: CASSFRGQETQYF.

The chain joins TRBV7-9 to TRBJ1-2; no definite D call. This CDR3 is built from 13 residues. Per germline, CDR1 SEHNR and CDR2 FQNEAQ (reference sequence). Deletions cut 1 base from V and 5 bases from J, with 8 bases between. CDR3 in DNA: TGTGCCAGCAGCTTAGGGCCACTATATGGCTACACCTTC. It translates to CASSLGPLYGYTF.

The genes are TRBV19 and TRBJ2-1; 9 bases line up with TRBD2. Germline CDR1 is LNHDA and CDR2 is SQIVND (reference sequence). The CDR3 consists of 15 residues. The J segment lost 10 bases and the V segment lost 5 bases, leaving 12 bases of the junction unmatched. The CDR3 protein is CASSHRPSGIMEQFF. The CDR3 coding sequence is TGTGCCAGTAGTCATAGGCCTAGCGGGATAATGGAGCAGTTCTTC.

This chain links TRBV6-1 with TRBJ1-5, with a possible D match to TRBD1 (5 bases). V gave up 10 bases and J gave up 4 bases, with 11 bases separating them. The germline CDR1 and CDR2 sequences are MNHNS and SASEGT. The CDR3 contains 12 residues. The CDR3: CATMRGNQPQHF. The CDR3 DNA reads as TGTGCCACCATGAGGGGTAATCAGCCCCAGCATTTT.

The chain has TRBV5-4 and TRBJ2-5; D might be TRBD1 or TRBD2, each matching 5 bases. From germline, CDR1 is SGHNT and CDR2 YYREEE (reference sequence). The ends were cut back, 6 bases at V and 5 bases at J, with 20 bases in the middle. The CDR3 is 15 amino acids. CDR3 in DNA: TGTGCCAGCACCTTCTCCCAGGGAGTGGGGGAGACCCAGTACTTC. This sequence encodes CASTFSQGVGETQYF.

J is TRBJ1-2 and V is TRBV4-1, with a possible D match to TRBD1 (5 bases). The germline V gene has CDR1 MGHRA and CDR2 YSYEKL. The ends were cut back, 4 bases at V and 3 bases at J, with 12 bases in the middle. This CDR3 contains 14 residues. In nucleotides, the CDR3 is TGCGCCAGCAGCCCCGGGGGAGGGGACTATGGCTACACCTTC. It is translated as CASSPGGGDYGYTF.